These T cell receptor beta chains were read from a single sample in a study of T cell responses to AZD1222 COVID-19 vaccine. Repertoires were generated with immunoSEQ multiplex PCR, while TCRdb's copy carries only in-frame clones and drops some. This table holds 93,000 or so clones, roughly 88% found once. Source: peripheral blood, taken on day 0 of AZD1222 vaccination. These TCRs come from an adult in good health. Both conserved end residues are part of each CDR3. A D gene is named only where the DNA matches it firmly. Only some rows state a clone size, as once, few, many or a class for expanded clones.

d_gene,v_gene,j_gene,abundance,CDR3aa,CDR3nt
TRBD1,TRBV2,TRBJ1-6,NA,CASSEAYRGHSPLHF,TGTGCCAGCAGTGAAGCCTACAGGGGGCATTCACCCCTCCACTTT
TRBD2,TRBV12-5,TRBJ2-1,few,CASGMRGGPGYNEQFF,TGTGCTAGTGGGATGCGGGGGGGCCCAGGGTACAATGAGCAGTTCTTC
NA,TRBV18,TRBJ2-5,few,CASSQSQETQYF,TGTGCCAGCTCACAGTCACAAGAGACCCAGTACTTC
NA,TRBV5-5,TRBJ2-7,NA,CASSGVLQDSEQYF,TGTGCCAGCAGTGGGGTTCTACAGGATTCCGAGCAGTACTTC
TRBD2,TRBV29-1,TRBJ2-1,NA,CSVERPLAGDHNEQFF,TGCAGCGTTGAACGGCCCCTAGCGGGGGACCACAATGAGCAGTTCTTC
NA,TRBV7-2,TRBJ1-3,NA,CASSLDLWTQGNTIYF,TGTGCCAGCAGCTTAGATCTATGGACCCAGGGAAACACCATATATTTT
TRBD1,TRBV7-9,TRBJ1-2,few,CASSSLFGTAYGYTF,TGTGCCAGCAGCTCCTTATTCGGGACAGCCTATGGCTACACCTTC
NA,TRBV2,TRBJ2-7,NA,CASSEAPRGVYEQYF,TGTGCCAGCAGTGAGGCCCCCAGGGGGGTATACGAGCAGTACTTC
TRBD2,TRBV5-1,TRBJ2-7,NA,CASSPPGTSVNEQYF,TGCGCCAGCAGCCCGCCCGGGACTAGTGTCAACGAGCAGTACTTC
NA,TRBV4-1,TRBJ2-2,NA,CASSHYSSGELFF,TGCGCCAGCAGCCACTACAGCTCCGGGGAGCTGTTTTTT
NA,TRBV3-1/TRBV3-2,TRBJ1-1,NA,CASSQNEMSAFF,TGTGCCAGCAGCCAAAATGAGATGTCGGCTTTCTTT
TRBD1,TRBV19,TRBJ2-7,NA,CASSLLTGGSYEQYF,TGTGCCAGTAGCCTACTAACAGGGGGCTCCTACGAGCAGTACTTC
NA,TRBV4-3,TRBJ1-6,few,CASSQYGAGENSPLHF,TGCGCCAGCAGCCAATATGGGGCGGGAGAAAATTCACCCCTCCACTTT
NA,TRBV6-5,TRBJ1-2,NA,CASSYSVLRGYTF,TGTGCCAGCAGTTATTCCGTTTTGCGGGGCTACACCTTC
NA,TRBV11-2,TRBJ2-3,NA,CASSLSPTQITDTQYF,TGTGCCAGCAGCCTCTCCCCGACCCAAATCACAGATACGCAGTATTTT
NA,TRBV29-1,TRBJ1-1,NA,CSVQRRDTEAFF,TGCAGCGTCCAAAGGCGGGACACTGAAGCTTTCTTT
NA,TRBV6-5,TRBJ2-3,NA,CASSYAGRLSDTQYF,TGTGCCAGCAGTTACGCTGGGAGGTTGTCAGATACGCAGTATTTT
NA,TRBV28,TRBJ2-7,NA,CASRSPGTAEQYF,TGTGCCAGCAGATCCCCCGGAACCGCCGAGCAGTACTTC
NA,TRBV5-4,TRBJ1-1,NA,CASSLDPNTEAFF,TGTGCCAGCAGCTTGGATCCGAACACTGAAGCTTTCTTT
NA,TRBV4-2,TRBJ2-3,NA,CASSQDFRVTDTQYF,TGTGCCAGCAGCCAAGATTTTAGGGTCACAGATACGCAGTATTTT
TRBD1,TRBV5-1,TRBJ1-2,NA,CASSSDRGGKNYGYTF,TGCGCCAGCAGCTCGGACAGGGGGGGTAAGAACTATGGCTACACCTTC
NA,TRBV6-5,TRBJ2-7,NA,CASRQEPYEQYF,TGTGCCAGCAGACAAGAGCCCTACGAGCAGTACTTC
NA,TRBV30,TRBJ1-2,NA,CAWSVLLGNGPWDYGYTF,TGTGCCTGGAGTGTACTCTTGGGGAACGGCCCGTGGGACTATGGCTACACCTTC
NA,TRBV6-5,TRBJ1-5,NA,CASSPRWGSNQPQHF,TGTGCCAGCAGCCCGAGGTGGGGAAGCAATCAGCCCCAGCATTTT
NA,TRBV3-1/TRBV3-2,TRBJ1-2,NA,CASSRRWRANYGYTF,TGTGCCAGCAGCCGCCGCTGGAGGGCTAACTATGGCTACACCTTC
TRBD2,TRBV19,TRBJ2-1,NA,CASSIGVKRGDTYNEQFF,TGTGCCAGTAGTATTGGGGTGAAGCGGGGGGATACCTACAATGAGCAGTTCTTC